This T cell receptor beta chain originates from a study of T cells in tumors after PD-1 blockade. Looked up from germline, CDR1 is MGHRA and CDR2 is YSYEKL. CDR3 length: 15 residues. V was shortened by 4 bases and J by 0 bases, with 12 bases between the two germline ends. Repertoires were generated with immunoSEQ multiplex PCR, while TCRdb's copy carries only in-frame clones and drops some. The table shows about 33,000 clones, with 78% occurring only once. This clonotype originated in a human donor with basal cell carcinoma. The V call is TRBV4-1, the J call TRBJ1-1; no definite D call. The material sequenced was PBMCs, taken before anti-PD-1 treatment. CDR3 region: CASSPKTSLNTEAFF. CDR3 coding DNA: TGCGCCAGCAGCCCAAAGACCAGTCTGAACACTGAAGCTTTCTTT.